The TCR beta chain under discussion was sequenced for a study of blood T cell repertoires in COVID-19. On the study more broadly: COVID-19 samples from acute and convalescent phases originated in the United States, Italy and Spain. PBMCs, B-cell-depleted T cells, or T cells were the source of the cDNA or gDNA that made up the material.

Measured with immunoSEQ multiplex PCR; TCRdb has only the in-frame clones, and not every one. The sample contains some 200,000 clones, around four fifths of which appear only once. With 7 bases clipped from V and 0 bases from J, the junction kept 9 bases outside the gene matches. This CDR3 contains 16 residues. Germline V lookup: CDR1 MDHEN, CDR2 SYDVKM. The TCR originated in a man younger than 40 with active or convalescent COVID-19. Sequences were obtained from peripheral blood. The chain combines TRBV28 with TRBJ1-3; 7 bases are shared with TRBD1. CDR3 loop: CASTAGGIRSGNTIYF. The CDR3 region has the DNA TGTGCCAGCACCGCAGGGGGAATTCGCTCTGGAAACACCATATATTTT.